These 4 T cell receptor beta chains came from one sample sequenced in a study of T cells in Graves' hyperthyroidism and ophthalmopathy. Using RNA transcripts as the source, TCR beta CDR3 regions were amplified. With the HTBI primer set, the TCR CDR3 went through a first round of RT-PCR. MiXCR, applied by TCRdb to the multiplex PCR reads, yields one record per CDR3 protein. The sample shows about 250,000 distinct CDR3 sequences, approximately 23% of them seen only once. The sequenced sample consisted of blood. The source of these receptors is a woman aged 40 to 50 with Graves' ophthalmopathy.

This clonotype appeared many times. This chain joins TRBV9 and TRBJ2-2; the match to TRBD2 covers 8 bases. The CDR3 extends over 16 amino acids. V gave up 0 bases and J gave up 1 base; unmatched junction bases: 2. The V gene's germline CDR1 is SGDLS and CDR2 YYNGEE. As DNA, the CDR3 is TGTGCCAGCAGCGTAGGACTAGCGAAGAACACCGGGGAGCTGTTTTTT. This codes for CASSVGLAKNTGELFF.

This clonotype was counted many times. The CDR3 protein is CASSYTFLGAGEDEQYF. In nucleotides, the CDR3 is TGTGCCAGCAGTTACACCTTCCTGGGGGCAGGGGAAGACGAGCAGTACTTC. J is TRBJ2-7 and V is TRBV6-5, with a possible D match to TRBD1 (6 bases). The V end lost 2 bases, the J end lost 5 bases, and 22 bases lay between the germline ends. Per the germline V gene, CDR1 is MNHEY and CDR2 is SVGAGI. CDR3 length: 17 amino acids.

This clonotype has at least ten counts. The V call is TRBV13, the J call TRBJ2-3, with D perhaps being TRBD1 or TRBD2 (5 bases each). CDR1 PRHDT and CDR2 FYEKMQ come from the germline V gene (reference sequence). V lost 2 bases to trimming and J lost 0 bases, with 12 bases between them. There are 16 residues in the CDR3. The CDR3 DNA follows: TGTGCCAGCAGCTTAACAGGAGGCCCTAGCACAGATACGCAGTATTTT. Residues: CASSLTGGPSTDTQYF.

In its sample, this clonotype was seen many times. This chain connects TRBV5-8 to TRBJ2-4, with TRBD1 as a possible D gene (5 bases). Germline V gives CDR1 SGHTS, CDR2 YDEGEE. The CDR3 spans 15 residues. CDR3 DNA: TGTGCTCAGCTAAATCCCCAGCCCGAAGGGGACATTCAGTACTTC. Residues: CAQLNPQPEGDIQYF.